A single count supports the clone carrying this T cell receptor beta chain. Participants were aged about 18 to 90 years from approximately 24 US areas. Per the authors' pipeline: Reference gene primer amplification in the assay estimated nucleated cell counts. Sequencing used immunoSEQ multiplex PCR; TCRdb keeps in-frame clones, though not all of them. Clone size and the V and J calls come from that table; the DNA yielded D and trimming. This sample has about 170,000 clones, with 65% to 80% found just once. This sample stems from a study of blood T cell repertoires in COVID-19. At the level of the study: Acute and convalescent COVID-19 specimens originated in the United States, Italy and Spain. The cDNA or gDNA used as material had been derived from T cells, B-cell-depleted T cells, or PBMCs.

This CDR3 has 14 residues. With 3 bases removed from V and 4 bases from J, the gap between germline ends came to 14 bases. CDR1 is SGHDT and CDR2 is YYEEEE in the germline V gene. The sequence derives from an older woman in a cohort exposed to, infected with or recovered from COVID-19 (not recorded which). Material for sequencing was PBMCs or T cells enriched from blood (not recorded which). The chain couples TRBV5-6 to TRBJ2-7; D uncertain. CDR3 nucleotide sequence: TGTGCCAGCAGCTCACAGAATCAATGGTACGAGCAGTACTTC. Translation: CASSSQNQWYEQYF.